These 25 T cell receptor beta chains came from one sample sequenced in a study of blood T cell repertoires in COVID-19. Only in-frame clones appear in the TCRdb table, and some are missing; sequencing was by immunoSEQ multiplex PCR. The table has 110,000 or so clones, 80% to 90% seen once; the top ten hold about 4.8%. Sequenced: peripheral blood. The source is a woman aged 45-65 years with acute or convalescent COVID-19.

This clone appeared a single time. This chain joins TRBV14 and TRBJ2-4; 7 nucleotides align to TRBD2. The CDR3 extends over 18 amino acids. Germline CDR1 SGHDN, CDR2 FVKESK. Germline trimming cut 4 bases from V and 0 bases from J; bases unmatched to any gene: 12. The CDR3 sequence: CASSPALGSGIAKNIQYF. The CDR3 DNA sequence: TGTGCCAGCAGCCCCGCCTTAGGGAGCGGGATAGCCAAAAACATTCAGTACTTC.

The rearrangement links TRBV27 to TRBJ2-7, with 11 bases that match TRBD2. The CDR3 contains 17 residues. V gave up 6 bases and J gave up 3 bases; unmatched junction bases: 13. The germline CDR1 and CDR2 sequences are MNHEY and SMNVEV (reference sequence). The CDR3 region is CASSPGLAGPTDYEQYF. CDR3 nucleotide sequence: TGTGCCAGCAGCCCCGGACTAGCGGGCCCCACCGACTACGAGCAGTACTTC.

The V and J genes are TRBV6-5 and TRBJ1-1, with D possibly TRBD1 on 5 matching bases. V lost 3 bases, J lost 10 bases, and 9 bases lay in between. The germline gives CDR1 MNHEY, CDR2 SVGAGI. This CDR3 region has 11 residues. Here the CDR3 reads CASSYSGAAFF. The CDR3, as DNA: TGTGCCAGCAGTTATAGTGGGGCAGCTTTCTTT.

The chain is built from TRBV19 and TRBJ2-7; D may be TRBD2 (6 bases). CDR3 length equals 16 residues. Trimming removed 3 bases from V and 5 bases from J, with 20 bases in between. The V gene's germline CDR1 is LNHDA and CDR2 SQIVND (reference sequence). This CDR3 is CASSISGTDVSHEQYF. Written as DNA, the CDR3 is TGTGCCAGTAGTATCTCCGGGACTGATGTCTCTCACGAGCAGTACTTC.

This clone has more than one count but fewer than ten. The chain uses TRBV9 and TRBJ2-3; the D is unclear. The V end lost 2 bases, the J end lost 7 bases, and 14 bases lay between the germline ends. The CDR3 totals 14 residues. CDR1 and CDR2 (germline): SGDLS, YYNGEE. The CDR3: CASSVSPSEYTQYF. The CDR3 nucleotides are TGTGCCAGCAGCGTGTCCCCAAGCGAGTATACGCAGTATTTT.

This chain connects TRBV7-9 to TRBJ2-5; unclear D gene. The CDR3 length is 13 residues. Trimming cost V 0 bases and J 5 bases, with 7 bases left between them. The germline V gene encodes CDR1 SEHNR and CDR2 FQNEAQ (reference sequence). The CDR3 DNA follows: TGTGCCAGCAGCTTAGCAACTACGGAGACCCAGTACTTC. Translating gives CASSLATTETQYF. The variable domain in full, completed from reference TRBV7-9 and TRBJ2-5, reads DTGVSQNPRHKITKRGQNVTFRCDPISEHNRLYWYRQTLGQGPEFLTYFQNEAQLEKSRLLSDRFSAERPKGSFSTLEIQRTEQGDSAMYLCASSLATTETQYFGPGTRLLVL.

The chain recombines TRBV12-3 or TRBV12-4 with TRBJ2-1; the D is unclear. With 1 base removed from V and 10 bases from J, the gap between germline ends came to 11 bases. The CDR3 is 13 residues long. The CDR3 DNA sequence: TGTGCCAGCAGTTTAGTTCTAGTACGGGAGCAGTTCTTC. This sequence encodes CASSLVLVREQFF.

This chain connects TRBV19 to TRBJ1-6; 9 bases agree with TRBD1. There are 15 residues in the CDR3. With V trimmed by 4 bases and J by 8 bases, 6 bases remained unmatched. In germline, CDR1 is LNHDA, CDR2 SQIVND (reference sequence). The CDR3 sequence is CASSTQDRGYSPLHF. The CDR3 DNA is TGTGCCAGTAGTACCCAAGACAGGGGGTATTCACCCCTCCACTTT.

CDR3 nucleotide sequence: TGTGCCACCAGCGAGAACGTAGGACAGGCCAATCAGCCCCAGCATTTT. Residues: CATSENVGQANQPQHF. The chain couples TRBV15 to TRBJ1-5; 7 bases map to TRBD1. Germline V gene lookup returns CDR1 LNHNV and CDR2 YYDKDF (reference sequence). The junction had 10 bases not matched to a gene; V was cut back by 5 bases and J by 3 bases. CDR3 length: 16 residues.

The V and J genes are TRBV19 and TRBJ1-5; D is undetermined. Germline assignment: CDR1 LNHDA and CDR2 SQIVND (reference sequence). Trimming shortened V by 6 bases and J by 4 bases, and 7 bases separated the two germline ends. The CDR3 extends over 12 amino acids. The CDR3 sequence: CASSIGNQPQHF. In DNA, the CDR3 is TGTGCCAGTAGCATCGGTAATCAGCCCCAGCATTTT.

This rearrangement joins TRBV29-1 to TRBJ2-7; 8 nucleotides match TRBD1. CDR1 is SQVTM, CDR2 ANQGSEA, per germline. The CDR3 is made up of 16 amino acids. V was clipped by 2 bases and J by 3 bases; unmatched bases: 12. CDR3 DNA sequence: TGCAGCGTTGAATTGGGACAGGACCCAAGTGGCTACGAGCAGTACTTC. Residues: CSVELGQDPSGYEQYF.

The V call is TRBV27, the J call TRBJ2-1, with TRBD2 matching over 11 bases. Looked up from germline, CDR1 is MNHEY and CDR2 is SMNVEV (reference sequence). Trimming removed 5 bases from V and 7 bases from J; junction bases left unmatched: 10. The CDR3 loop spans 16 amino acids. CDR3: CASSPSLAGGGNEQFF. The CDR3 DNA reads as TGTGCCAGCAGTCCTTCCCTAGCGGGAGGCGGGAATGAGCAGTTCTTC.

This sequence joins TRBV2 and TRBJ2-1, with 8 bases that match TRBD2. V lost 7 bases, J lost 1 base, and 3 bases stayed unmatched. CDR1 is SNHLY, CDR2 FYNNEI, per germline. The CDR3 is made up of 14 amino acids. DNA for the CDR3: TGTGCCAGCACGGGGGGGATTTCCTACAATGAGCAGTTCTTC. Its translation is CASTGGISYNEQFF. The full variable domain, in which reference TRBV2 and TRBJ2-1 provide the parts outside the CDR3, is EPEVTQTPSHQVTQMGQEVILRCVPISNHLYFYWYRQILGQKVEFLVSFYNNEISEKSEIFDDQFSVERPDGSNFTLKIRSTKLEDSAMYFCASTGGISYNEQFFGPGTRLTVL.

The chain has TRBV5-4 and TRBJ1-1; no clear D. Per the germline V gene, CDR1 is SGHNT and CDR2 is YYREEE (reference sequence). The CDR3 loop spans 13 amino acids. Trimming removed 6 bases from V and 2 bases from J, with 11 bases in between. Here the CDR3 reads CASKAGINTEAFF. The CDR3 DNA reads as TGTGCCAGCAAAGCGGGGATAAACACTGAAGCTTTCTTT.

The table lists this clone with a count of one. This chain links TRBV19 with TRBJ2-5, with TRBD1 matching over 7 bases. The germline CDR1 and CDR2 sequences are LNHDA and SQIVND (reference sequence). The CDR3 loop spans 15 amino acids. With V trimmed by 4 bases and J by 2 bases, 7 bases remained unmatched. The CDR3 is CASSTDRVNQETQYF. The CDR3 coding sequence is TGTGCCAGTAGTACCGACAGGGTGAATCAAGAGACCCAGTACTTC.

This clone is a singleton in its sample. CDR3 amino acids: CASSPNGGGGEKLFF. The CDR3 region has the DNA TGTGCCAGCAGCCCTAACGGGGGAGGCGGTGAAAAACTGTTTTTT. The chain combines TRBV3-1 (or the pseudogene TRBV3-2) with TRBJ1-4, with a tentative D call TRBD1 (5 bases). Germline assignment: CDR1 LGHDT and CDR2 YNNKEL (reference sequence). This CDR3 contains 15 residues. Trimming shortened V by 4 bases and J by 7 bases, and 16 bases separated the two germline ends.

In DNA form, the CDR3 reads TGTGCCAGCAGCGCGGGTGGAGGGCCCCAGCATTTT. This codes for CASSAGGGPQHF. This chain connects TRBV9 to TRBJ1-5; D remains ambiguous. V lost 3 bases to trimming and J lost 9 bases, with 10 bases between them. CDR3 length equals 12 residues. The germline CDR1 and CDR2 sequences are SGDLS and YYNGEE.

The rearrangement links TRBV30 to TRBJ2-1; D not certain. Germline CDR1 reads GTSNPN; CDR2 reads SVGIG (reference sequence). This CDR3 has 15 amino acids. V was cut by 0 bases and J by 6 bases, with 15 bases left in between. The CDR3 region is CAWSVVGRGRNEQFF. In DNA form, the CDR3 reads TGTGCCTGGAGTGTAGTTGGTCGCGGCCGCAATGAGCAGTTCTTC.

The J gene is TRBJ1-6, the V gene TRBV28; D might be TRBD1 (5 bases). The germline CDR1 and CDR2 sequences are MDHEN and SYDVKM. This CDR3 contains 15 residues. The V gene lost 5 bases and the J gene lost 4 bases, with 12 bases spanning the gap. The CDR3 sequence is CASSIPGLYNSPLHF. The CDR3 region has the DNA TGTGCCAGCAGTATTCCGGGACTGTATAATTCACCCCTCCACTTT.

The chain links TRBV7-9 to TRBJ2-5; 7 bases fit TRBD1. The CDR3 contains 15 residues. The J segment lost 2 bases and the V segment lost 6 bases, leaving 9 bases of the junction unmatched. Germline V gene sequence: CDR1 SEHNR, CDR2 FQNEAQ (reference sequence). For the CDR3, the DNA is TGTGCCAGCAGACGTTCCGAGACAGGGCAAGAGACCCAGTACTTC. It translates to CASRRSETGQETQYF.

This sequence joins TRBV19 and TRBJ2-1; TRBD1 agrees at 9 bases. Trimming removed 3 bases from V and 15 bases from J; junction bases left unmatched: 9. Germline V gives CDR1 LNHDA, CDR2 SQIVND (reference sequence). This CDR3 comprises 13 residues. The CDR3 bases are TGTGCCAGTAGTATGTCTAGGACAGGGGATCGGTTCTTC. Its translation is CASSMSRTGDRFF.

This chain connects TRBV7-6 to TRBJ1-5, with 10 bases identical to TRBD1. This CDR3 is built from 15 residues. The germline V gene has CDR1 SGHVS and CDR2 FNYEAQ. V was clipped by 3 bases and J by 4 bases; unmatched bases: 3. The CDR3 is CASSLGQGRNQPQHF. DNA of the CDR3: TGTGCCAGCAGCTTGGGACAGGGGAGGAATCAGCCCCAGCATTTT. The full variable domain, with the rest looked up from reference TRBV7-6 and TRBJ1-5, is GAGVSQSPRYKVTKRGQDVALRCDPISGHVSLYWYRQALGQGPEFLTYFNYEAQQDKSGLPNDRFSAERPEGSISTLTIQRTEQRDSAMYRCASSLGQGRNQPQHFGDGTRLSIL.

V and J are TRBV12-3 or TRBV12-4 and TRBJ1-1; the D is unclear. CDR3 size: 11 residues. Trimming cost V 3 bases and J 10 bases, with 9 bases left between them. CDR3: CASSFGARAFF. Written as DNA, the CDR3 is TGTGCCAGCAGTTTCGGAGCAAGAGCTTTCTTT.

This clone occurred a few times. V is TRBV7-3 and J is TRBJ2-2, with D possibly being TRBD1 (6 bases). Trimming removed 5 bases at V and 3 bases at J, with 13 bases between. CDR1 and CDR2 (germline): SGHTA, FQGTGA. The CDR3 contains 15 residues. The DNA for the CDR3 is TGTGCCAGCAGCCCCGGGACATCCCACACCGGGGAGCTGTTTTTT. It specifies CASSPGTSHTGELFF.

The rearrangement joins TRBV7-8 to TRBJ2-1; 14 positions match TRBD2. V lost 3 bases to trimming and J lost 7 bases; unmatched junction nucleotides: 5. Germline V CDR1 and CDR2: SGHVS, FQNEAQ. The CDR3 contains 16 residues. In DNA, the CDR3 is TGTGCCAGCAGCTTTCGACTAGCGGGAGGGCCGAATGAGCAGTTCTTC. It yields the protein CASSFRLAGGPNEQFF.